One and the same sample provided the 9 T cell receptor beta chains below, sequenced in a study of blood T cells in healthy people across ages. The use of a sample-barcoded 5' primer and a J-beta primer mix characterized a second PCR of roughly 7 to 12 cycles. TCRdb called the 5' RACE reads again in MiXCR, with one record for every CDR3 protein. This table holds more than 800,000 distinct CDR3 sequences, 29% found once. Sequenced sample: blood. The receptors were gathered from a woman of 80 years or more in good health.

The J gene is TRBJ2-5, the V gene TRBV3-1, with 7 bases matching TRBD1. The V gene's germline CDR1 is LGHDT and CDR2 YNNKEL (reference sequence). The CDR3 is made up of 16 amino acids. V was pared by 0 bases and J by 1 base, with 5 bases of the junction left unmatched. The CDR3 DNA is TGTGCCAGCAGCCAAGACCTGGGACAGATCCAAGAGACCCAGTACTTC. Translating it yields CASSQDLGQIQETQYF.

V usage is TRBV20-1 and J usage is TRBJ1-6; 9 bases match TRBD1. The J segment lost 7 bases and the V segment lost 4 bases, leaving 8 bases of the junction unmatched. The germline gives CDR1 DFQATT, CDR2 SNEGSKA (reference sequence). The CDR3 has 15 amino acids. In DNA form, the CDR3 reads TGCAGTGCTATACCGCGCGGGACAGGGAATTCACCCCTCCACTTT. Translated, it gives CSAIPRGTGNSPLHF.

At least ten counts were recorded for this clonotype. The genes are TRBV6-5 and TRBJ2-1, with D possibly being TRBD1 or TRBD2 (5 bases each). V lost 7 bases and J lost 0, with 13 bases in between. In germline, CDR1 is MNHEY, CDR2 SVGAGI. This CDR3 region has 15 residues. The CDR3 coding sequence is TGTGCCAGCACGAGGGCAGGGAGCTCCTACAATGAGCAGTTCTTC. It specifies CASTRAGSSYNEQFF.

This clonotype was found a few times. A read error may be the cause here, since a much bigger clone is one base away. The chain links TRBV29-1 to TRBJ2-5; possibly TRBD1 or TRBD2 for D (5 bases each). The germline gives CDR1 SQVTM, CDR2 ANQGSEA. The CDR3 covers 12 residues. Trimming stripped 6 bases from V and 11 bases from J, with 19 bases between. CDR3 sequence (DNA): TGCAGCGTCCCCGGGGCTGACAATGAGCAGTACTTC. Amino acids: CSVPGADNEQYF.

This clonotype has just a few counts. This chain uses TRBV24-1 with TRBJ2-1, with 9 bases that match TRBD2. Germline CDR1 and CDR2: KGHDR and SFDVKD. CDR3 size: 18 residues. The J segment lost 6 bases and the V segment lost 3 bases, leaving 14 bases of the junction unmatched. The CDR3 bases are TGTGCCACCAGTGATCCGTCCGGGGCGGGGGGGTATCTCAATGAGCAGTTCTTC. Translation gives CATSDPSGAGGYLNEQFF.

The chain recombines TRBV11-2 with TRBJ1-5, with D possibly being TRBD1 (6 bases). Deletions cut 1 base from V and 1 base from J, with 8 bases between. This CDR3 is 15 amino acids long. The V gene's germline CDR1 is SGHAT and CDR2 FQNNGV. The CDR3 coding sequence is TGTGCCAGCAGCTTAGGGGGGGCGAGCAATCAGCCCCAGCATTTT. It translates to CASSLGGASNQPQHF.

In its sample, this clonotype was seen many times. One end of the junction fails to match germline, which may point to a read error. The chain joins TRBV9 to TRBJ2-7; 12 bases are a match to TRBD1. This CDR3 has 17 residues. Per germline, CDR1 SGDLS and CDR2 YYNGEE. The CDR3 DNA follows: TGTGCCAGCAGCGTATCCGCCGGGACAGGGGGCTCCCACGAGCAGTACTTC. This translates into CASSVSAGTGGSHEQYF.

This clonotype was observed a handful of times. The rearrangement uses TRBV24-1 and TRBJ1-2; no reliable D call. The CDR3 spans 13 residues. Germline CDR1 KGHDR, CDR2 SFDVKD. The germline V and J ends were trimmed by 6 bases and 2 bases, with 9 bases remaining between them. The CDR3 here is CATSTSENYGYTF. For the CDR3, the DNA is TGTGCCACCAGTACATCCGAAAACTATGGCTACACCTTC.

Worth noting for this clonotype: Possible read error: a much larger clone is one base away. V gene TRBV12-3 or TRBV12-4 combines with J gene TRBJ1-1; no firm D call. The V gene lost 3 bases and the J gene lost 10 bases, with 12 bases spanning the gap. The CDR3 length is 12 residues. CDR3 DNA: TGTGCCAGCAGTTTCCGTGAGTCCCGAGCTTTCTTT. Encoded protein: CASSFRESRAFF.